This note documents a single T cell receptor beta chain sequence. Its cognate antigen is unknown. The sample comes from a study of blood T cells in healthy people across ages. Findings and caveats of the study: Donor CMV status, an unknown factor, possibly confounded changes in expanded clonotypes. A roughly linear fall in TCR beta diversity per million T cells was seen with increasing age. A greater number of naive CD4+ cells and higher diversity distinguished long-lived donors from aged donors.

Every sample gave at least 5 micrograms of total RNA when it was extracted. Together with a sample-barcoded 5' primer, a J-beta primer mix was included in a second PCR lasting about 7 to 12 cycles. MiXCR, applied by TCRdb to the 5' RACE reads, yields one record per CDR3 protein. This sample has more than 1 million distinct CDR3 sequences, with under 45% found just once. CDR1 and CDR2 (germline): LNHNV, YYDKDF (reference sequence). The V segment lost 0 bases and the J segment 5 bases; nucleotides outside the gene matches: 12. This CDR3 is built from 18 residues. The source material was blood. This chain joins TRBV15 and TRBJ2-5, with TRBD2 matching over 10 bases. This TCR came from an older woman in good health. As DNA, the CDR3 is TGTGCCACCAGCAGAGATCGGGATAGCGGGAGGTCTAGTGAGACCCAGTACTTC. It codes for CATSRDRDSGRSSETQYF.